Below, 9 T cell receptor beta chains from the same sample are listed, as sequenced in a study of tumor-infiltrating lymphocytes in primary liver carcinoma. A primer in the constant region served to generate TCR beta cDNA from about 480 ng of total RNA. Investigators got TCR beta libraries out of three nested multiplex PCR rounds, done with slightly modified ARM-PCR. The first two PCR rounds used TRBV1-TRBV30 forward primers with a C-beta reverse primer, 9 to 10 cycles each. TCRdb processed the multiplex PCR reads anew with MiXCR; each CDR3 protein has one entry. The profile shows about 180,000 distinct CDR3 sequences, 60% of them singletons. Blood RNA originated from unsorted whole blood, with germline DNA additionally extracted. Sequencing input: peripheral blood. The receptor set was obtained from a man aged 40-50 years with primary liver carcinoma and hepatitis B virus infection.

The sample holds one count of this clonotype. At one end the junction does not follow the germline gene, possibly because of a read error. For the CDR3, the DNA is TGTGCCAGCAGTCTCCGGAGGGGCGGGAGAACCAGCACAGATATGCAGTATTTT. It encodes CASSLRRGGRTSTDMQYF. The chain carries TRBV6-5 and TRBJ2-3; the match to TRBD2 covers 7 bases. Germline lookup yields CDR1 MNHEY and CDR2 SVGAGI. The CDR3 totals 18 residues.

Remarks on this clonotype: This may stem from a read error, because a much larger clone lies one nucleotide away. This chain joins TRBV6-1 and TRBJ2-1, with unresolved D. The germline gives CDR1 MNHNS, CDR2 SASEGT. The CDR3 spans 11 residues. CDR3 protein: CTSIGYNEQFF. CDR3 DNA: TGTACCAGCATAGGATACAATGAGCAGTTCTTC.

This clonotype was seen more than once but under ten times. A read error may explain this, as a much larger clone is one base away. The V and J genes are TRBV11-2 and TRBJ1-1; D possibly corresponds to TRBD1 (6 bases). V was shortened by 1 base and J by 0 bases, with 15 bases between the two germline ends. Germline loops: CDR1 SGHAT, CDR2 FQNNGV. The CDR3 runs 17 residues. CDR3: CASSLARGRLVNTEAFF. CDR3 DNA sequence: TGTGCCAGCAGCTTAGCCAGGGGCCGCCTTGTGAACACTGAAGCTTTCTTT.

This clonotype was detected only a few times. The CDR3 coding sequence is TGTGCCAGCAGGGGCGGGGGGGATGATGAGCAGTTCTTC. Its protein product is CASRGGGDDEQFF. V gene TRBV6-6 combines with J gene TRBJ2-1; the match to TRBD2 covers 9 bases. Germline CDR1 is MNHNY and CDR2 is SVGAGI (reference sequence). V gave up 6 bases and J gave up 8 bases; unmatched junction bases: 5. The length of the CDR3 is 13 residues.

The V call is TRBV6-5, the J call TRBJ1-2; D is possibly TRBD1 (5 bases). The germline V gene has CDR1 MNHEY and CDR2 SVGAGI. The length of the CDR3 is 12 residues. V was clipped by 4 bases and J by 6 bases, with 9 bases between them. The CDR3 loop reads CASSSTGDGYTF. The CDR3, as DNA: TGTGCCAGCAGTTCCACGGGGGATGGCTACACCTTC.

This clonotype has just a few counts. A much larger clone differs by one base, so this may be a read error. Because it lacks the conserved phenylalanine or tryptophan at the end, this CDR3 is likely a read error. V gene TRBV11-2 combines with J gene TRBJ1-5; D is unresolved. Looked up from germline, CDR1 is SGHAT and CDR2 is FQNNGV. Deletions cut 5 bases from V and 1 base from J, with 9 bases between. The CDR3 sequence is 14 residues long. The CDR3 bases are TGTGCCAGCAGCCCACCGGAAAGCAATCAGCCCCAGCATTCT. Residues: CASSPPESNQPQHS.

The chain combines TRBV11-3 with TRBJ2-1; tentative D call: TRBD2 (5 bases). This CDR3 is 19 amino acids long. Looked up from germline, CDR1 is SGHNT and CDR2 is YENEEA. V lost 2 bases and J 5 bases, leaving 25 bases between the germline ends. CDR3 nucleotide sequence: TGTGCCAGCAGCTTAAATCTCTATGCGAGAGGGCTGGTCGACAATGAGCAGTTCTTC. Translated, it gives CASSLNLYARGLVDNEQFF. The whole variable domain, remainder taken from reference TRBV11-3 and TRBJ2-1, is EAGVVQSPRYKIIEKKQPVAFWCNPISGHNTLYWYLQNLGQGPELLIRYENEEAVDDSQLPKDRFSAERLKGVDSTLKIQPAELGDSAVYLCASSLNLYARGLVDNEQFFGPGTRLTVL.

The V gene is TRBV28, the J gene TRBJ2-3, with TRBD2 matching over 7 bases. V lost 5 bases, J lost 3 bases, and 5 bases stayed unmatched. In germline, CDR1 is MDHEN, CDR2 SYDVKM. This CDR3 is built from 14 residues. This chain's CDR3 is CASSVWEGTDTQYF. The CDR3 DNA sequence: TGTGCCAGCAGTGTTTGGGAGGGGACAGATACGCAGTATTTT.

The chain combines TRBV5-1 with TRBJ2-3; no definite D call. This CDR3 comprises 11 residues. V lost 6 bases and J 5 bases, leaving 7 bases between the germline ends. Germline V lookup: CDR1 SGHRS, CDR2 YFSETQ. CDR3 amino acids: CASIWGDTQYF. The CDR3 DNA reads as TGCGCCAGCATCTGGGGAGATACGCAGTATTTT.